A selection of T cell receptor beta chains follows, all from one sample in a study of beta chain features in type 1 diabetes. The table came from immunoSEQ multiplex PCR; TCRdb's copy has only in-frame clones and leaves some out. This table holds roughly 500,000 clones, about an eighth found once. Sequenced input: naive CD4+ T cells from blood. These receptors originate from a woman younger than 35 in good health. The CDR3 runs from the conserved cysteine through the conserved F or W. A D gene is named only where the DNA matches it firmly. Part of the rows lack a size; the others show once, few, many or a class for expanded clones.

J gene	D gene	V gene	clone size	CDR3 protein	CDR3 DNA
TRBJ1-1	-	TRBV29-1	-	CSVGNLSREAFF	TGCAGCGTTGGAAATTTGTCTCGTGAAGCTTTCTTT
TRBJ1-2	TRBD1	TRBV7-2	-	CASSETGQGSGGYTF	TGTGCCAGCAGCGAGACCGGACAGGGAAGTGGAGGCTACACCTTC
TRBJ2-1	-	TRBV28	-	CASRDTYNEQFF	TGTGCCAGCAGAGACACATACAATGAGCAGTTCTTC
TRBJ2-1	-	TRBV5-1	-	CASNVRDLKAEQFF	TGCGCCAGCAACGTCCGGGACCTTAAGGCTGAGCAGTTCTTC
TRBJ1-5	-	TRBV29-1	-	CSVGGYNSNQPQHF	TGCAGCGTTGGAGGATATAATAGCAATCAGCCCCAGCATTTT
TRBJ1-6	TRBD1	TRBV28	few	CASSPTGNLNSPLHF	TGTGCCAGCAGTCCGACAGGGAATCTTAATTCACCCCTCCACTTT
TRBJ2-1	TRBD2	TRBV15	few	CATSRAVAGGYNEQFF	TGTGCCACCAGCAGAGCGGTGGCGGGGGGCTACAATGAGCAGTTCTTC
TRBJ2-7	TRBD2	TRBV5-6	-	CASSPGLASSYEQYF	TGTGCCAGCAGCCCGGGACTAGCGTCATCCTACGAGCAGTACTTC
TRBJ1-2	-	TRBV6-1	-	CASTVRNHGYTF	TGTGCCAGCACCGTGCGTAATCATGGCTACACCTTC
TRBJ2-7	TRBD2	TRBV9	few	CASSVAVGGRAHEQYF	TGTGCCAGCAGCGTAGCTGTTGGCGGGAGGGCTCACGAGCAGTACTTC
TRBJ2-3	TRBD2	TRBV7-8	-	CASRLLAGGLPSTDTQYF	TGTGCCAGCAGGTTACTAGCGGGAGGCCTACCTAGCACAGATACGCAGTATTTT
TRBJ2-3	-	TRBV7-2	-	CASSRADTQYF	TGTGCCAGCAGCCGGGCAGATACGCAGTATTTT
TRBJ2-5	-	TRBV7-6	few	CASSLSLVETQYF	TGTGCCAGCAGCTTAAGTCTAGTTGAGACCCAGTACTTC
TRBJ2-2	-	TRBV29-1	few	CSVEDPGTNTGELFF	TGCAGCGTTGAAGATCCGGGTACTAACACCGGGGAGCTGTTTTTT
TRBJ2-5	-	TRBV4-3	-	CASSQVYALETQYF	TGCGCCAGCAGCCAAGTCTATGCGTTGGAGACCCAGTACTTC
TRBJ2-7	TRBD1	TRBV5-1	few	CASRPGQGYEQYF	TGCGCCAGCAGACCAGGACAGGGTTACGAGCAGTACTTC
TRBJ1-1	-	TRBV7-9	few	CASSELGNTEAFF	TGTGCCAGCTCGGAGCTAGGGAACACTGAAGCTTTCTTT
TRBJ2-2	-	TRBV7-3	few	CASSLGGRNTGELFF	TGTGCCAGCAGCTTAGGGGGAAGGAACACCGGGGAGCTGTTTTTT
TRBJ2-7	TRBD2	TRBV2	-	CASSGGAGPYEQYF	TGTGCCAGCAGCGGGGGGGCAGGCCCCTACGAGCAGTACTTC
TRBJ2-1	-	TRBV18	few	CASSPPSAYNEQFF	TGTGCCAGCTCACCACCATCCGCTTACAATGAGCAGTTCTTC
TRBJ1-2	-	TRBV14	few	CASSWGNYGYTF	TGTGCCAGCAGTTGGGGGAACTATGGCTACACCTTC
TRBJ2-3	TRBD2	TRBV7-2	few	CASSLAGLAGANTQYF	TGTGCCAGCAGCTTAGCGGGACTAGCGGGGGCCAATACGCAGTATTTT
TRBJ2-3	TRBD2	TRBV29-1	-	CSVEVGGLAGGPGDTQYF	TGCAGCGTTGAAGTGGGCGGACTAGCGGGAGGACCCGGAGATACGCAGTATTTT
TRBJ2-5	-	TRBV5-1	few	CASSSESQETQYF	TGCGCCAGCAGCTCCGAGTCCCAAGAGACCCAGTACTTC
TRBJ2-3	-	TRBV6-5	-	CASSHFAGADTQYF	TGTGCCAGCAGCCATTTCGCAGGTGCAGATACGCAGTATTTT
TRBJ2-1	TRBD1	TRBV5-4	few	CASSRGGQGVYNEQFF	TGTGCCAGCAGCCGGGGTGGACAGGGGGTTTACAATGAGCAGTTCTTC
TRBJ2-1	-	TRBV19	-	CASFSGHSYNEQFF	TGTGCCAGCTTTAGCGGTCATTCCTACAATGAGCAGTTCTTC
TRBJ1-1	-	TRBV4-3	-	CASSQVRSWGPHTEAFF	TGCGCCAGCAGCCAAGTTAGGTCGTGGGGCCCCCACACTGAAGCTTTCTTT
TRBJ2-3	TRBD2	TRBV7-2	-	CASTIGLAGPSTDTQYF	TGTGCCAGCACTATCGGACTAGCGGGGCCTAGCACAGATACGCAGTATTTT
TRBJ2-7	TRBD1	TRBV30	few	CAWGQAGEQYF	TGTGCCTGGGGACAGGCGGGCGAGCAGTACTTC
TRBJ2-1	TRBD2	TRBV7-3	-	CASSLRGSGNEQFF	TGTGCCAGCAGCTTACGCGGGAGTGGAAATGAGCAGTTCTTC
TRBJ2-5	-	TRBV29-1	-	CSVEGQMETQYF	TGCAGCGTGGAAGGACAGATGGAGACCCAGTACTTC
TRBJ2-1	TRBD1	TRBV20-1	-	CSAYTGGEFF	TGCAGTGCGTACACAGGGGGCGAGTTCTTC
TRBJ2-5	TRBD1	TRBV6-5	few	CASSYSITGGQTQYF	TGTGCCAGCAGTTACTCGATCACAGGGGGGCAGACCCAGTACTTC
TRBJ2-2	TRBD2	TRBV9	few	CASSVGLAGDTGELFF	TGTGCCAGCAGCGTTGGACTAGCGGGGGACACCGGGGAGCTGTTTTTT
TRBJ2-1	TRBD1	TRBV27	few	CASSLFRTGNNEQFF	TGTGCCAGCAGTTTATTTCGGACAGGAAACAATGAGCAGTTCTTC
TRBJ2-4	-	TRBV19	few	CASTDLLAGKNIQYF	TGTGCCAGTACTGACTTGTTGGCAGGAAAAAACATTCAGTACTTC
TRBJ1-2	-	TRBV4-3	-	CASSQGIDRKDGYTF	TGCGCCAGCAGCCAAGGAATAGACAGGAAGGATGGCTACACCTTC
TRBJ2-1	-	TRBV9	few	CASSLATGTHWNEQFF	TGTGCCAGCAGCCTTGCAACCGGGACTCACTGGAATGAGCAGTTCTTC
TRBJ2-7	TRBD2	TRBV11-3	-	CASSFSLAGARKAYEQYF	TGTGCCAGCAGCTTCAGTCTAGCGGGAGCGAGGAAGGCCTACGAGCAGTACTTC
TRBJ2-1	-	TRBV6-5	-	CASSYVARGAKTEFF	-
TRBJ2-5	-	TRBV30	-	CAWSSGNRETQYF	TGTGCCTGGAGTTCGGGGAATCGAGAGACCCAGTACTTC
TRBJ2-5	-	TRBV29-1	many	CSGGPVETQYF	TGCAGTGGTGGGCCCGTCGAGACCCAGTACTTC
TRBJ1-5	-	TRBV7-2	-	CASSSWPVGERQHF	TGTGCCAGCAGCTCCTGGCCCGTTGGTGAGCGCCAGCATTTT
TRBJ2-3	TRBD1	TRBV28	-	CASTPGQGSDTQYF	TGTGCCAGCACCCCGGGACAGGGCTCGGATACGCAGTATTTT
TRBJ2-1	-	TRBV7-2	few	CASTPLGGSYNEQFF	TGTGCCAGCACCCCGCTGGGAGGTTCCTACAATGAGCAGTTCTTC
TRBJ2-3	-	TRBV29-1	-	CSVGPKDTQYF	TGCAGCGTTGGTCCTAAAGATACGCAGTATTTT
TRBJ2-1	-	TRBV11-2	-	CASSARLLDEQFF	TGTGCCAGCAGCGCAAGACTACTCGATGAGCAGTTCTTC
TRBJ2-3	-	TRBV4-2	-	CASSQGAEGTDTQYF	TGTGCCAGCAGCCAGGGAGCGGAGGGCACAGATACGCAGTATTTT
TRBJ2-3	-	TRBV18	few	CASSQTSGADTQYF	TGTGCCAGCTCACAGACTAGTGGGGCAGATACGCAGTATTTT